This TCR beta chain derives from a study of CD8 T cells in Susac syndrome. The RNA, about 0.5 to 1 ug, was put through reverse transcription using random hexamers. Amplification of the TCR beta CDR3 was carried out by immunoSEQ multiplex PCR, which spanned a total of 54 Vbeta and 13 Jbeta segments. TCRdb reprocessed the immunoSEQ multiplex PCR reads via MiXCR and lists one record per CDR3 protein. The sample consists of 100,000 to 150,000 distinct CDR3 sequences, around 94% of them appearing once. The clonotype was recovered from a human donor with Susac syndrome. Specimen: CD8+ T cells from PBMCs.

The CDR3 DNA follows: TGCGTAGGGGGGGACAACAATCAGCCCCAGCATTTT. Translated: CVGGDNNQPQHF. This chain links TRBV23-1 with TRBJ1-5, with a tentative D call TRBD1 (6 bases). TRBV23-1 is an ORF; its function is uncertain. The CDR3 totals 12 residues.